The source of this TCR beta chain is a study of cytomegalovirus exposure and HLA in healthy donors. Study conclusions and caveats: In a later analysis, first-cohort TCR clusters were found to tend to co-occur in the 120 validation repertoires. Through in vitro validation, three CMV-associated chains were shown to be specific for CMV antigens. The study put 150 to 200 TCR beta chains on its list as cytomegalovirus-associated. Reports credit the classifier with highly specific, highly sensitive diagnosis of cytomegalovirus status.

Data came from immunoSEQ multiplex PCR; TCRdb stores just in-frame clones and leaves some out. The sample contains 90,000 or so clones, 85% of which appear only once. Notes on this clone: Its antigen remains unidentified.

This TCR was sampled from a young man in good health and CMV-seropositive. The sequenced sample consisted of PBMCs.

The CDR3, as DNA: TGTGCCAGCAGCGATCACCCCGGAGTTGGCACAGATACGCAGTATTTT. It yields the protein CASSDHPGVGTDTQYF. The chain is built from TRBV9 and TRBJ2-3; no clear D gene. The CDR3 is 16 residues long. V lost 3 bases to trimming and J lost 1 base, with 15 bases between them. The germline V gene encodes CDR1 SGDLS and CDR2 YYNGEE.